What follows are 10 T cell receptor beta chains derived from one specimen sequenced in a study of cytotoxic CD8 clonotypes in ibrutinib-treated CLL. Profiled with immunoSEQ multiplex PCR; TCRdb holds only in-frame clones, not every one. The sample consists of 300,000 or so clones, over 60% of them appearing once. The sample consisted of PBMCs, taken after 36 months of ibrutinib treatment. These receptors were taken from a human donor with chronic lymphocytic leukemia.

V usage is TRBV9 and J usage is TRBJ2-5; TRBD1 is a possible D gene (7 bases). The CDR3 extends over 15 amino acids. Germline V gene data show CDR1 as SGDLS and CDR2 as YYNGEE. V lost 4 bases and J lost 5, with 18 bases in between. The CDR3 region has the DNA TGTGCCAGCAGCTTAGCAGGGGGGCAAGGTGAGACCCAGTACTTC. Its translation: CASSLAGGQGETQYF.

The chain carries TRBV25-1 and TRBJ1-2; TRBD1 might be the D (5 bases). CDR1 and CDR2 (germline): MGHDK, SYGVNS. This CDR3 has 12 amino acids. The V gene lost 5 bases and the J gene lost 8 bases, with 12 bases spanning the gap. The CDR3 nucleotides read TGTGCCAGCAGTCGGGGGGAGCGCGGCTACACCTTC. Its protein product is CASSRGERGYTF.

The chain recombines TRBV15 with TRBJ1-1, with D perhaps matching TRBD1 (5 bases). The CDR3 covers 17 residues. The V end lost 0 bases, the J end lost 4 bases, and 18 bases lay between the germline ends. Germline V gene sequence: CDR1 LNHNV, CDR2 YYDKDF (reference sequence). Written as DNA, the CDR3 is TGTGCCACCAGCAGAGATACAGCGAGGGGTTGGAGCACTGAAGCTTTCTTT. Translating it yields CATSRDTARGWSTEAFF.

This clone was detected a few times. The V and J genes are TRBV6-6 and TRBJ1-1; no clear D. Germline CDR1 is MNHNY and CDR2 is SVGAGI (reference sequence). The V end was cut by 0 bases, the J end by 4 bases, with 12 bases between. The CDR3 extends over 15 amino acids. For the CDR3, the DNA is TGTGCCAGCAGTTACTCCAGAGGGTTGGCCACTGAAGCTTTCTTT. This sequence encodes CASSYSRGLATEAFF.

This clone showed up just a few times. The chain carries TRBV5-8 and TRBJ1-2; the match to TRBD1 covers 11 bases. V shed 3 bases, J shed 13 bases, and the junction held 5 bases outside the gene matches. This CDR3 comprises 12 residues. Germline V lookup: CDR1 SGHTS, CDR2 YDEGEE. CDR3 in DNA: TGTGCCAGCAGCTGGGACAGGGGGTATCGCACCTTC. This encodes CASSWDRGYRTF.

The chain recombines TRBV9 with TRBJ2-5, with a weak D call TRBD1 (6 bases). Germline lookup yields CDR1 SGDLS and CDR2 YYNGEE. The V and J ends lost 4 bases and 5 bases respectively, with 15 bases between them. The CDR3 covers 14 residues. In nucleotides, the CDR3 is TGTGCCAGCAGCCAAGCTGGGGGCGGGGAGACCCAGTACTTC. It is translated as CASSQAGGGETQYF. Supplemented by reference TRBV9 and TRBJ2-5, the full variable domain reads DSGVTQTPKHLITATGQRVTLRCSPRSGDLSVYWYQQSLDQGLQFLIQYYNGEERAKGNILERFSAQQFPDLHSELNLSSLELGDSALYFCASSQAGGGETQYFGPGTRLLVL.

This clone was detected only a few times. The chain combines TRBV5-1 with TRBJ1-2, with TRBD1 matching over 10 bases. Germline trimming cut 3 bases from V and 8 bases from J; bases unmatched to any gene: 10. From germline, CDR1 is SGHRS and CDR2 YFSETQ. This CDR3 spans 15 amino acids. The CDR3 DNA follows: TGCGCCAGCAGCTCGGGACAGGGGAAGGGGCTAGGCTACACCTTC. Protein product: CASSSGQGKGLGYTF.

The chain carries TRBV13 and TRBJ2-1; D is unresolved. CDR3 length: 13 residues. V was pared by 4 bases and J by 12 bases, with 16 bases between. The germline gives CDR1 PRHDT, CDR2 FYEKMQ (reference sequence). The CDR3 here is CASSSESSQWQFF. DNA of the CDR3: TGTGCCAGCAGCTCAGAATCCTCGCAGTGGCAGTTCTTC.

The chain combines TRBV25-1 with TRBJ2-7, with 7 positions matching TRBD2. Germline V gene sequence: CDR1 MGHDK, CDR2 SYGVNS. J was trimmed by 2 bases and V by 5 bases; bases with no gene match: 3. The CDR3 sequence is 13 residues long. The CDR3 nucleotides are TGTGCCAGCAGTACACTAGCGACCTACGAGCAGTACTTC. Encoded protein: CASSTLATYEQYF.

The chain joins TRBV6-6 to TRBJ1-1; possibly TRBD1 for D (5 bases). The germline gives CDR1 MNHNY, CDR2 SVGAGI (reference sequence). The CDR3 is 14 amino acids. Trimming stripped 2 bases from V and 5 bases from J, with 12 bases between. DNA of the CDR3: TGTGCCAGCAGTTACCCGGGGGGAGGAACTGAAGCTTTCTTT. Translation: CASSYPGGGTEAFF.